This T cell receptor beta chain originates from a study of T cell repertoires in cytomegalovirus infection. The wider study: Both CMV infection and a matching HLA type were indicated by public TCR beta signatures. Study-wide points: Summed frequency of public TCR beta families distinguished CMV carriers with the relevant HLA. What dominated the ex vivo response were HLA-C-restricted CMV-specific TCR beta clonotypes.

This clonotype was detected ten times or more. Its antigen is still unknown. The ends lost 1 base at V and 5 bases at J; junction bases unmatched: 8. The germline V gene has CDR1 SGHAT and CDR2 FQNNGV. CDR3 length: 15 amino acids. Using its own MiXCR run on the reads, TCRdb lists one record per CDR3 protein. The sample carries 200,000 or so distinct CDR3 sequences, 28% recorded once. The chain carries TRBV11-2 and TRBJ2-7; 7 positions match TRBD2. Sample: PBMCs. This receptor was obtained from a human donor in good health (CMV status not recorded). Some clones in this sample may be carry-over from other donors' samples. The CDR3 here is CASSLGPAGSDEQYF. Written as DNA, the CDR3 is TGTGCCAGCAGCTTAGGTCCAGCGGGATCTGACGAGCAGTACTTC.